This record covers a single TCR beta chain. RNA, once extracted, was reverse transcribed into cDNA for use as the sequencing template. Method: immunoSEQ multiplex PCR; TCRdb's copy keeps in-frame clones and lacks some. The sample contains about 300,000 clones, nearly 60% of which appear only once. V was shortened by 5 bases and J by 0 bases, with 12 bases between the two germline ends. This CDR3 comprises 15 residues. Germline V lookup: CDR1 SGHTA, CDR2 FQGTGA. The entry originates in a study of CD8+ T cells in alopecia areata. Specified treatment: oral pan-JAK inhibitor, 5-10 mg twice daily. The TCR was taken from a human donor with alopecia areata. The specimen comprised CD4+ T cells sorted from blood, sampled at week 24, from a patient treated with tofacitinib. The chain links TRBV7-3 to TRBJ2-3, with a possible D match to TRBD2 (6 bases). The CDR3 DNA reads as TGTGCCAGCAGCCCCCGGGGGACTAGCACAGATACGCAGTATTTT. It yields the protein CASSPRGTSTDTQYF.